What follows are 3 T cell receptor beta chains derived from one specimen sequenced in a study of blood T cell repertoires in COVID-19. Assay used: immunoSEQ multiplex PCR; TCRdb lists only in-frame clones, some missing. The table has about 250,000 clones, approximately 85% seen once. The specimen sequenced was peripheral blood. The receptors originated from a human donor with COVID-19, enrolled during active disease. The donor label of this sample is uncertain.

As DNA, the CDR3 is TGCAGCGTTGTGGGGGCTACCATTTCGCCTGAAGCTTTCTTT. Protein sequence: CSVVGATISPEAFF. The J gene is TRBJ1-1, the V gene TRBV29-1, with TRBD1 as a possible D gene (6 bases). The CDR3 consists of 14 residues. Germline CDR1 is SQVTM and CDR2 is ANQGSEA. V was pared by 4 bases and J by 6 bases, with 18 bases between. The full variable domain, its missing parts supplied by reference TRBV29-1 and TRBJ1-1, is SAVISQKPSRDICQRGTSLTIQCQVDSQVTMMFWYRQQPGQSLTLIATANQGSEATYESGFVIDKFPISRPNLTFSTLTVSNMSPEDSSIYLCSVVGATISPEAFFGQGTRLTVV.

This rearrangement joins TRBV29-1 to TRBJ1-1; TRBD1 agrees at 7 bases. The CDR3 loop spans 13 amino acids. The germline CDR1 and CDR2 sequences are SQVTM and ANQGSEA. With 5 bases clipped from V and 7 bases from J, the junction kept 10 bases outside the gene matches. This chain's CDR3 is CSVKGQQNYEAFF. For the CDR3, the DNA is TGCAGCGTTAAGGGACAGCAGAACTATGAAGCTTTCTTT. Filled out from reference TRBV29-1 and TRBJ1-1, the complete variable domain reads SAVISQKPSRDICQRGTSLTIQCQVDSQVTMMFWYRQQPGQSLTLIATANQGSEATYESGFVIDKFPISRPNLTFSTLTVSNMSPEDSSIYLCSVKGQQNYEAFFGQGTRLTVV.

The rearrangement links TRBV25-1 to TRBJ2-3, with TRBD2 identical over 10 bases. Germline V lookup: CDR1 MGHDK, CDR2 SYGVNS. Trimming at V came to 4 bases and at J to 3 bases, leaving 7 bases not matched to a gene. The CDR3 sequence is 16 residues long. The DNA for the CDR3 is TGTGCCAGCAGTGGGGCTAGCGGGAGTGGTACAGATACGCAGTATTTT. It specifies CASSGASGSGTDTQYF.